Reported below is one TCR beta chain. The antigen remains unidentified. TCRdb processed the 5' RACE reads again and assigns one entry to each CDR3 protein, with no DNA. The sample table sets out about 160,000 distinct CDR3 sequences. Looked up from germline, CDR1 is SGHRS and CDR2 is YFSETQ. The CDR3 spans 17 residues. These data belong to a study of T cells expressing NK-cell markers. Findings and limits, study-wide: Dominant NKG2C+ clonotypes accounted for roughly 1.0-8% of CD8+ T cells in about six donors.

The material sequenced was blood T cells: a sorted CD56 or NKG2C T cell subset, CD4+ or CD8+ T cells, or bulk PBMC T cells (not recorded which). The chain couples TRBV5-1 to TRBJ2-5; the D gene TCRdb calls, TRBD2, cannot be checked with no DNA. The TCR originated in a woman between 18 and 75 years old in good health. The CDR3 loop reads CASSPSEVSGSGETQYF.